This T cell receptor (beta chain) was captured in a study of blood T cell repertoires in COVID-19 (TCRdb year 2020). About the investigation overall: Samples covering the acute and convalescent phases of COVID-19 were provided by collaborators in the United States, Italy and Spain. Samples came from the ongoing ImmuneRACE study (first 160 participants) plus 1,254 subjects from 6 global collaborators. The dataset comprised deeply sampled blood TCRbeta repertoires from subjects exposed to, actively infected with, or recovered from COVID-19. The material from the prospective study consisted of cDNA or gDNA derived from T cells, B-cell-depleted T cells, or PBMCs. A freely available public database, intended as a resource for researchers studying the immune response to SARS-CoV-2, is where the repertoires were released. Nearly every sample came with metadata listing a de-identified subject ID, COVID-19 status, age in years and sex. HLA class I and class II types, where available, came from metadata supplied by the sample provider rather than from assay-based typing. Here is what the overall study found, with its caveats: How much clinical and demographic metadata was included differed by source and by participant, and the metadata was provided uncurated.

Concerning this clone itself: Its binding antigen is unknown. No qualities accompany the bases; no much larger clone lies one base away.

Whole blood was collected in K2EDTA tubes by collaborating institutions according to the institutions' own protocols. For TCRbeta analysis, collaborators shipped samples as frozen whole blood, isolated PBMCs, or DNA extracted from either of those sample types. The immunoSEQ Assay, a bias-controlled multiplex PCR, was used to amplify TCRbeta CDR3 regions from genomic DNA. Regarding the original processing steps: The number of nucleated cells in each sample was estimated from the amplification of reference gene primers within the assay. To quantify the absolute abundance of each unique TCRbeta CDR3 rearrangement, sequence reads were collapsed and filtered. For each sample, productive Simpson clonality was calculated as the square root of Simpson's diversity index over productive rearrangements. In TCRdb, the immuneACCESS table is reduced to in-frame sequences with V and J assigned. These tables do not hold every clone; where another copy was compared, an unresolved V gene accounts for under half, and the others remain unexplained. V and J calls and clone size are copied from that table; D and trimming were computed from the DNA. The sample table records about 190,000 clones; roughly 78% of these occur just once. Jointly, the top ten make up 2.8% of the sample.

Compared with germline, V lacks 6 bases and J lacks 6 bases; bases without a gene match: 15. The germline V gene yields MGHRA for CDR1 and YSYEKL for CDR2. CDR3 length: 17 amino acids, cysteine to phenylalanine. CDR3 DNA is the only sequence kept; it has 51 bases, read in frame from the first base. Sequenced material: peripheral blood. The rearrangement combines TRBV4-1 with TRBJ2-2, with 8 junctional bases fitting TRBD2. The sequence was collected from a woman older than 75 with active or convalescent COVID-19. The DNA sequence is as follows: TGCGCCAGCAGTCTTCCCGTGATCGGGGGGGCGTCCGGGGAGCTGTTTTTT. It specifies CASSLPVIGGASGELFF.